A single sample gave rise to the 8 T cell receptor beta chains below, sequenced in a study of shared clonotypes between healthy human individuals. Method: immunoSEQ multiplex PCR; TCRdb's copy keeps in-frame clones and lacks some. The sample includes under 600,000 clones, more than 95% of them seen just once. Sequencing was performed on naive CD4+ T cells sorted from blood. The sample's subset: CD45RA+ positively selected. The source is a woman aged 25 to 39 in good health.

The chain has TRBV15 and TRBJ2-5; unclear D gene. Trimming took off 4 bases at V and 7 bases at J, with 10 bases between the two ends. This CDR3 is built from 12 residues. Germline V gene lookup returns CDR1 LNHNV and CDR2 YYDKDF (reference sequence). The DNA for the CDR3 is TGTGCCACCAGCAAACCCTTCTCGACCCAGTACTTC. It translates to CATSKPFSTQYF.

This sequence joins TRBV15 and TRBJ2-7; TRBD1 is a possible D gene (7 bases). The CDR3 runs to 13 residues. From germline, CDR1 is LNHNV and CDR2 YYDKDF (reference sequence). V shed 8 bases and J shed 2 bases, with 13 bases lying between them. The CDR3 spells CATSGGGPYEQYF. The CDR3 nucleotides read TGTGCCACCTCAGGGGGAGGCCCCTACGAGCAGTACTTC.

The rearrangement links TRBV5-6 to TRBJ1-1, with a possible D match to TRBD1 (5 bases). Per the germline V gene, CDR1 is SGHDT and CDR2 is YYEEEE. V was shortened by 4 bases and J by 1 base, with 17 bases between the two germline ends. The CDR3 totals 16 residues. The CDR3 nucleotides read TGTGCCAGCAGCACAGGAGGTAGAGGGACGAACACTGAAGCTTTCTTT. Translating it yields CASSTGGRGTNTEAFF.

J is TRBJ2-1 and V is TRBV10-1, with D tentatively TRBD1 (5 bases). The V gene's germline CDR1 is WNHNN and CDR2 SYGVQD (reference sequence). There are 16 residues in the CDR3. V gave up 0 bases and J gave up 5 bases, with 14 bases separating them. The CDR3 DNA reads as TGCGCCAGCAGTGAGTCGCCGGACAACCCTAACAATGAGCAGTTCTTC. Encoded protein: CASSESPDNPNNEQFF.

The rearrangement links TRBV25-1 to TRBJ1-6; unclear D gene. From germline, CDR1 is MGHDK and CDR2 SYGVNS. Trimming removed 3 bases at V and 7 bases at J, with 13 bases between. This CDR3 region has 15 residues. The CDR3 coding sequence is TGTGCCAGCAGTGAGGATCCCAGAGGAAATTCACCCCTCCACTTT. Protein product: CASSEDPRGNSPLHF.

Here the CDR3 reads CASSERLTYEQYF. The CDR3, as DNA: TGCGCCAGCAGTGAGCGTCTGACCTACGAGCAGTACTTC. The chain combines TRBV10-1 with TRBJ2-7; D gene uncertain. The V gene lost 2 bases and the J gene lost 2 bases, with 7 bases spanning the gap. The CDR3 is made up of 13 amino acids. The V gene's germline CDR1 is WNHNN and CDR2 SYGVQD (reference sequence).

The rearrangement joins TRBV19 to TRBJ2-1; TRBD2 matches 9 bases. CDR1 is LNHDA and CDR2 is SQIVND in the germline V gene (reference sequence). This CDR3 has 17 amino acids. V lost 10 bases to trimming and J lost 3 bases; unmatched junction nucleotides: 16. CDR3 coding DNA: TGTGCCACCACGACTAACCACAGACTAGCGGACTACAATGAGCAGTTCTTC. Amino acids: CATTTNHRLADYNEQFF.

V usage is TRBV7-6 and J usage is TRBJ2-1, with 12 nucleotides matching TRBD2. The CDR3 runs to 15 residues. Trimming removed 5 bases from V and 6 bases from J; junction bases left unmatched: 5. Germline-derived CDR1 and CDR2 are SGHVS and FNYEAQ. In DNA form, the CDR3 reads TGTGCCAGCAGCCCTCGACTAGCGGGAGCCAATGAGCAGTTCTTC. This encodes CASSPRLAGANEQFF.